This TCR beta chain was identified during a study of CD8+CD57+ T cells in acquired aplastic anemia. The CDR3 spans 13 residues. Trimming took 8 bases from V and 13 from J, leaving 18 bases between them. Germline V gives CDR1 MNHEY, CDR2 SVGAGI. The use of genomic DNA as template underpinned the TCR beta VDJ and CDR3 profiling. TCRdb ran MiXCR on the reads and lists one entry per CDR3 protein. The sample consists of 300,000 or so distinct CDR3 sequences, roughly 50% of them appearing once. The chain uses TRBV6-5 and TRBJ1-6; D not certain. This TCR came from a human donor with severe aplastic anemia or a healthy control (not recorded which). The source material was sorted CD4+, CD8+, or CD8+CD57+ T cells (not recorded which) from PBMCs. CDR3 amino acids: CASGRQLGSPLHF. The CDR3 DNA follows: TGTGCCAGCGGTAGACAACTCGGTTCGCCCCTCCACTTT.